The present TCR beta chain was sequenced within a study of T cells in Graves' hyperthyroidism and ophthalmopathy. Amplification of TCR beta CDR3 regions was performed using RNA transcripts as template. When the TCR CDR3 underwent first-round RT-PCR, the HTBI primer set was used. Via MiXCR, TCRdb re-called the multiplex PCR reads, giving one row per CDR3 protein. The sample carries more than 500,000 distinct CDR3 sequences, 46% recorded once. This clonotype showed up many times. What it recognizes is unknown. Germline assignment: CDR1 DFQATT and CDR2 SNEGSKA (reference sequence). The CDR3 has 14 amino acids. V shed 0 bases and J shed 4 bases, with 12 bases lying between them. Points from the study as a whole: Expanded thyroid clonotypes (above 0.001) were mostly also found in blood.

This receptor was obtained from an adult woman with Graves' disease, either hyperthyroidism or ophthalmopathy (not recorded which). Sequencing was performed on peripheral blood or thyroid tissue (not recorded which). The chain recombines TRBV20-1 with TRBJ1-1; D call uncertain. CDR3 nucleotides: TGCAGTGCTAGAGATACCCCCCGGAGCACTGAAGCTTTCTTT. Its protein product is CSARDTPRSTEAFF.